The 4 T cell receptor beta chains below were found in one sample sequenced in a study of CD8 T cells in Susac syndrome. When the RNA was reverse transcribed, random hexamers were used with an input of about 0.5 to 1 ug. Via MiXCR, TCRdb re-called the immunoSEQ multiplex PCR reads, giving one row per CDR3 protein. The sample shows 90,000 to 150,000 distinct CDR3 sequences, around 92% of them seen only once. The sequenced sample consisted of CD4+ T cells from PBMCs. The receptor set was obtained from a human donor with multiple sclerosis.

This chain uses TRBV5-6 with TRBJ2-1; D tentatively reads TRBD1 or TRBD2 (6 bases each). Germline loops: CDR1 SGHDT, CDR2 YYEEEE. V was clipped by 0 bases and J by 3 bases, with 10 bases between them. The CDR3 loop spans 15 amino acids. The CDR3 spells CASSLVGGLYNEQFF. The CDR3 nucleotides read TGTGCCAGCAGCTTGGTCGGGGGCCTCTACAATGAGCAGTTCTTC. The variable domain in full, completed from reference TRBV5-6 and TRBJ2-1, reads DAGVTQSPTHLIKTRGQQVTLRCSPKSGHDTVSWYQQALGQGPQFIFQYYEEEERQRGNFPDRFSGHQFPNYSSELNVNALLLGDSALYLCASSLVGGLYNEQFFGPGTRLTVL.

The CDR3 DNA is TGTGCTAGTGGTTTGGTACTGGGTGGTCCCCAGCATTTT. Its translation: CASGLVLGGPQHF. The V and J genes are TRBV12-5 and TRBJ1-5; D not certain. V lost 0 bases and J 10 bases, leaving 10 bases between the germline ends. Germline-derived CDR1 and CDR2 are LGHNT and FRNRAP. This CDR3 is built from 13 residues.

The gene calls are TRBV7-3 and TRBJ1-1, with 8 bases aligning to TRBD1. Looked up from germline, CDR1 is SGHTA and CDR2 is FQGTGA. Trimming at V came to 5 bases and at J to 7 bases, leaving 6 bases not matched to a gene. The CDR3 loop spans 13 amino acids. CDR3 bases: TGTGCCAGCAGCCGTAGACAGGGGCTTGAAGCTTTCTTT. This gives the protein CASSRRQGLEAFF.

The V and J genes are TRBV6-5 and TRBJ2-3; D assignment may be TRBD1 or TRBD2 (5 bases each). Trimming left V 7 bases short and J 6 bases short, with 8 bases between. The CDR3 runs 11 residues. Germline V gene data show CDR1 as MNHEY and CDR2 as SVGAGI. CDR3 in DNA: TGTGCCAGCAAGGGGAGTGATACGCAGTATTTT. This sequence encodes CASKGSDTQYF.